This TCR beta chain was documented in a study of blood T cell repertoires in COVID-19. About the study: Samples taken during acute and convalescent COVID-19 were collected in the United States, Italy and Spain.

The data were produced by immunoSEQ multiplex PCR, yet TCRdb's version contains in-frame clones alone and is incomplete. In the table there are about 140,000 clones, 81% of which are singletons. Between the trimmed V and J ends, which lost 5 bases and 2 bases, there was a span of 10 bases. This CDR3 comprises 15 residues. Germline V lookup: CDR1 SGHTA, CDR2 FQGTGA. The chain recombines TRBV7-3 with TRBJ2-6; a possible D gene is TRBD1 (6 bases). The source is a human donor in a cohort sampled during active COVID-19. The sequenced sample was peripheral blood. CDR3 DNA sequence: TGTGCCAGCAGCATACCAGGGGCTGGGGCCAACGTCCTGACTTTC. Its protein is CASSIPGAGANVLTF.